This T cell receptor (beta chain) was observed in a study of T cells in Graves' hyperthyroidism and ophthalmopathy. Study conclusions and caveats: Blood also carried most thyroid clonotypes expanded above 0.001.

With duration under 3 months, ophthalmopathy was active: Clinical Activity Score at least 3, NOSPECS at least 4. PBMCs were collected from a roughly 10 ml volume of fresh peripheral blood. TCR beta CDR3 regions were amplified from RNA transcripts. The HTBI set primed first-round TCR CDR3 RT-PCR. A single record per CDR3 protein comes from TCRdb applying MiXCR to the multiplex PCR reads. The sample holds some 370,000 distinct CDR3 sequences, 11% to 15% seen once. The V end lost 0 bases, the J end lost 8 bases, and 13 bases lay between the germline ends. CDR1 is DFQATT and CDR2 is SNEGSKA in the germline V gene (reference sequence). The CDR3 extends over 14 amino acids. Regarding this clonotype: The antigen remains undetermined.

The sample consisted of blood. The clonotype originates from a man in his forties or fifties with Graves' ophthalmopathy. This chain links TRBV20-1 with TRBJ1-4; D remains ambiguous. The chain's CDR3 is CSARDPGSTEKLFF. CDR3 bases: TGCAGTGCTAGAGATCCGGGGAGTACGGAAAAACTGTTTTTT.